The 27 T cell receptor beta chains reported below all come from one sample, sequenced in a study of CD4 T cells in relation to SARS-CoV-2 and coronaviruses. Before the COVID-19 pandemic, during about 2010-2018, CD4+ T cells were taken from unexposed donors. After 10 to 11 days of culture, CD4+ T cells were isolated. What these receptors recognize is not known. Clones were sequenced by immunoSEQ multiplex PCR, and TCRdb holds only the in-frame ones, with some missing. The sample has some 30,000 clones; 60% to 85% are singletons. Input material: CD4+ T cells from PBMCs, cultured in vitro. These receptors all stem from a human donor in good health.

In this sample, this clone turned up once. The V gene is TRBV18, the J gene TRBJ2-5, with D tentatively TRBD2 (6 bases). Trimming stripped 3 bases from V and 1 base from J, with 12 bases between. CDR3 length equals 15 residues. Germline assignment: CDR1 KGHSH and CDR2 LQKENI. Here the CDR3 DNA reads TGTGCCAGCTCACCTCAACCGGGACTCCAAGAGACCCAGTACTTC. Protein product: CASSPQPGLQETQYF. The whole variable domain, filled in from reference TRBV18 and TRBJ2-5, reads NAGVMQNPRHLVRRRGQEARLRCSPMKGHSHVYWYRQLPEEGLKFMVYLQKENIIDESGMPKERFSAEFPKEGPSILRIQQVVRGDSAAYFCASSPQPGLQETQYFGPGTRLLVL.

The chain joins TRBV9 to TRBJ2-3, with no clear D. The CDR3 covers 12 residues. Per the germline V gene, CDR1 is SGDLS and CDR2 is YYNGEE. V shed 0 bases and J shed 4 bases, with 3 bases lying between them. CDR3 nucleotide sequence: TGTGCCAGCAGCGTAGATGCAGATACGCAGTATTTT. It yields the protein CASSVDADTQYF. Complete variable domain (other parts from reference TRBV9 and TRBJ2-3): DSGVTQTPKHLITATGQRVTLRCSPRSGDLSVYWYQQSLDQGLQFLIQYYNGEERAKGNILERFSAQQFPDLHSELNLSSLELGDSALYFCASSVDADTQYFGPGTRLTVL.

V gene TRBV3-1 (or the pseudogene TRBV3-2) combines with J gene TRBJ2-7, with D uncertain. The CDR3 length is 14 residues. The germline CDR1 and CDR2 sequences are LGHDT and YNNKEL (reference sequence). The V gene lost 0 bases and the J gene lost 9 bases, with 15 bases spanning the gap. The CDR3 region is CASSQDHTFGRQYF. The CDR3 DNA follows: TGTGCCAGCAGCCAAGATCACACTTTTGGTCGGCAGTACTTC.

The chain is built from TRBV5-1 and TRBJ2-2; D might be TRBD1 (6 bases). V lost 3 bases and J lost 5, with 14 bases in between. The CDR3 has 15 amino acids. CDR1 is SGHRS, CDR2 YFSETQ, per germline. The CDR3 sequence is CASSWLQGFTGELFF. CDR3 coding DNA: TGCGCCAGCAGCTGGCTCCAGGGGTTTACCGGGGAGCTGTTTTTT.

The gene calls are TRBV6-6 and TRBJ2-7; a weak D match, TRBD2 (6 bases). V dropped 7 bases and J dropped 5 bases, with 21 bases sitting between them. The CDR3 has 15 amino acids. Germline CDR1 MNHNY, CDR2 SVGAGI (reference sequence). CDR3 sequence reads: CASTLGGAGSNEQYF. The CDR3, as DNA: TGTGCCAGCACCCTAGGAGGGGCAGGGAGCAACGAGCAGTACTTC.

The V gene is TRBV3-1 (or the pseudogene TRBV3-2), the J gene TRBJ2-3; no clear D. V was clipped by 2 bases and J by 2 bases, with 8 bases between them. The CDR3 spans 14 residues. Germline V CDR1 and CDR2: LGHDT, YNNKEL (reference sequence). The CDR3 protein is CASSQRRFTDTQYF. CDR3 in DNA: TGTGCCAGCAGCCAACGCAGATTCACAGATACGCAGTATTTT.

The chain employs TRBV4-1 and TRBJ1-6, with 8 bases fitting TRBD1. Germline V gene lookup returns CDR1 MGHRA and CDR2 YSYEKL. This CDR3 is 18 amino acids long. V shed 1 base and J 4 bases; nucleotides not matched to a gene: 9. This CDR3 reads CASSQAPDRALYNSPLHF. CDR3 bases: TGCGCCAGCAGCCAAGCCCCGGACAGGGCACTATATAATTCACCCCTCCACTTT.

This chain connects TRBV4-1 to TRBJ1-1, with unresolved D. V lost 1 base, J lost 11 bases, and 8 bases lay in between. CDR1 and CDR2 from the germline V gene are MGHRA and YSYEKL. The CDR3 totals 11 residues. The CDR3 region is CASSQAFVAFF. DNA for the CDR3: TGCGCCAGCAGCCAAGCTTTTGTTGCTTTCTTT.

The V call is TRBV13, the J call TRBJ2-5; 7 positions agree with TRBD2. The trim removed 0 bases at V and 4 bases at J, leaving 2 bases unmatched. The length of the CDR3 is 14 residues. Germline V gene sequence: CDR1 PRHDT, CDR2 FYEKMQ (reference sequence). CDR3 amino acids: CASSLGRGGETQYF. CDR3 DNA: TGTGCCAGCAGCTTAGGCCGCGGGGGAGAGACCCAGTACTTC.

The genes are TRBV18 and TRBJ1-1; D remains unclear. V lost 2 bases, J lost 0 bases, and 10 bases lay in between. From germline, CDR1 is KGHSH and CDR2 LQKENI. The CDR3 is 15 amino acids. The CDR3 loop reads CASSPSGQLNTEAFF. As DNA, the CDR3 is TGTGCCAGCTCACCATCCGGGCAGTTGAACACTGAAGCTTTCTTT. The full variable domain, its missing parts supplied by reference TRBV18 and TRBJ1-1, is NAGVMQNPRHLVRRRGQEARLRCSPMKGHSHVYWYRQLPEEGLKFMVYLQKENIIDESGMPKERFSAEFPKEGPSILRIQQVVRGDSAAYFCASSPSGQLNTEAFFGQGTRLTVV.

The chain combines TRBV11-1 with TRBJ2-1, with D perhaps matching TRBD2 (6 bases). The CDR3 totals 15 residues. Germline CDR1 SGHAT, CDR2 FQDESV (reference sequence). The germline V and J ends were trimmed by 0 bases and 12 bases, with 18 bases remaining between them. The DNA of the CDR3 is TGTGCCAGCAGCTTAGCGCAACTAGCCCCTTACAGGCAGTTCTTC. Protein sequence: CASSLAQLAPYRQFF.

A few counts support this clone. The gene calls are TRBV6-1 and TRBJ1-2, with D maybe TRBD1 (5 bases). The CDR3 is made up of 15 amino acids. V was trimmed by 3 bases and J by 0 bases, leaving 11 bases between them. Germline V gene lookup returns CDR1 MNHNS and CDR2 SASEGT. The CDR3 region has the DNA TGTGCCAGCAGTGAGTTTACAGGCCCTAACTATGGCTACACCTTC. Protein product: CASSEFTGPNYGYTF.

This clone was picked up a small number of times. The chain combines TRBV15 with TRBJ1-2; 7 nucleotides agree with TRBD1. CDR3 length: 14 residues. With V trimmed by 3 bases and J by 1 base, 2 bases remained unmatched. The germline V gene has CDR1 LNHNV and CDR2 YYDKDF (reference sequence). The CDR3 is CATSSRDSNYGYTF. In nucleotides, the CDR3 is TGTGCCACCAGCAGCCGGGACAGTAACTATGGCTACACCTTC.

This clone is a singleton in its sample. The chain combines TRBV6-2 or TRBV6-3 with TRBJ2-7; D gene uncertain. V dropped 5 bases and J dropped 6 bases, with 8 bases sitting between them. The CDR3 sequence is 11 residues long. CDR1 and CDR2 (germline): MNHEY, SVGEGT. In nucleotides, the CDR3 is TGTGCCAGCAGTAACAGCCGCGAGCAGTACTTC. Translated: CASSNSREQYF.

The chain carries TRBV5-1 and TRBJ1-1; maybe TRBD1 (6 bases). Germline values: CDR1 SGHRS, CDR2 YFSETQ. The CDR3 runs 16 residues. V lost 0 bases to trimming and J lost 4 bases, with 16 bases between them. CDR3 amino acids: CASSLEGREGGTEAFF. DNA of the CDR3: TGCGCCAGCAGCTTGGAGGGCAGGGAAGGGGGCACTGAAGCTTTCTTT.

This chain joins TRBV3-1 (or the pseudogene TRBV3-2) and TRBJ1-2; 7 bases are a match to TRBD1. The CDR3 runs 16 residues. Germline V lookup: CDR1 LGHDT, CDR2 YNNKEL (reference sequence). V trimming: 3 bases; J trimming: 0 bases; junction bases outside the gene matches: 7. CDR3 DNA: TGTGCCAGCAGCCAGAACTTCGGGACAGCTAACTATGGCTACACCTTC. This sequence encodes CASSQNFGTANYGYTF.

This chain connects TRBV7-3 to TRBJ2-2, with D possibly TRBD2 on 5 matching bases. The CDR3 runs to 14 residues. Germline V lookup: CDR1 SGHTA, CDR2 FQGTGA. Trimming took off 5 bases at V and 1 base at J, with 8 bases between the two ends. The CDR3 is CASSARGNTGELFF. Written as DNA, the CDR3 is TGTGCCAGCAGCGCTCGGGGGAACACCGGGGAGCTGTTTTTT.

The genes are TRBV7-2 and TRBJ2-7; D ambiguous. CDR3 size: 15 residues. The germline CDR1 and CDR2 sequences are SGHTA and FQGNSA. V lost 5 bases and J 4 bases, leaving 18 bases between the germline ends. The CDR3 loop reads CASSATAAGRYEQYF. The DNA for the CDR3 is TGTGCCAGCAGCGCCACCGCGGCCGGCCGATACGAGCAGTACTTC.

The chain couples TRBV18 to TRBJ2-1, with a possible D match to TRBD2 (5 bases). CDR1 is KGHSH, CDR2 LQKENI, per germline. With 2 bases removed from V and 8 bases from J, the gap between germline ends came to 13 bases. The CDR3 extends over 14 amino acids. The CDR3 DNA follows: TGTGCCAGCTCACCATCGCCTAGCTTCGATGAGCAGTTCTTC. It is translated as CASSPSPSFDEQFF.

This clone was recorded a few times. This rearrangement joins TRBV7-2 to TRBJ1-2; D gene uncertain. Trimming took off 7 bases at V and 1 base at J, with 19 bases between the two ends. Germline CDR1 is SGHTA and CDR2 is FQGNSA. This CDR3 has 16 residues. CDR3 amino acids: CASTVYRWEVNYGYTF. CDR3 nucleotides: TGTGCCAGCACCGTCTACCGGTGGGAGGTTAACTATGGCTACACCTTC.

The rearrangement joins TRBV29-1 to TRBJ2-1; D remains unclear. The V end was cut by 6 bases, the J end by 2 bases, with 8 bases between. Germline V gene data show CDR1 as SQVTM and CDR2 as ANQGSEA. This CDR3 contains 12 residues. The CDR3 DNA sequence: TGCAGCGTAGCCCAAGCCTACAATGAGCAGTTCTTC. Its protein product is CSVAQAYNEQFF.

The chain couples TRBV7-2 to TRBJ2-7; D is possibly TRBD1 (6 bases). The CDR3 totals 15 residues. Between the trimmed V and J ends, which lost 5 bases and 2 bases, there was a span of 16 bases. The germline V gene has CDR1 SGHTA and CDR2 FQGNSA. CDR3 loop: CASSPQTGSTYEQYF. As DNA, the CDR3 is TGTGCCAGCAGCCCCCAGACAGGCTCAACCTACGAGCAGTACTTC.

This clone was found a few times. The rearrangement joins TRBV5-4 to TRBJ2-7; 8 bases agree with TRBD1. There are 12 residues in the CDR3. J gave up 6 bases and V 2 bases, and 1 base lay outside the gene matches. Germline CDR1 and CDR2: SGHNT and YYREEE (reference sequence). CDR3 protein: CASSFGQGEQYF. The CDR3 DNA reads as TGTGCCAGCAGCTTTGGACAGGGCGAGCAGTACTTC.

The count of this clone is one. The CDR3 region is CASSSEVPPYEQYF. CDR3 coding DNA: TGTGCCAGCAGCTCCGAGGTGCCTCCCTACGAGCAGTACTTC. The J gene is TRBJ2-7, the V gene TRBV11-2; D not resolved. This CDR3 is 14 amino acids long. Trimming pared 4 bases from V and 2 bases from J, leaving 12 bases between. The germline V gene has CDR1 SGHAT and CDR2 FQNNGV. The entire variable domain, with the rest obtained from reference TRBV11-2 and TRBJ2-7, is as follows: EAGVAQSPRYKIIEKRQSVAFWCNPISGHATLYWYQQILGQGPKLLIQFQNNGVVDDSQLPKDRFSAERLKGVDSTLKIQPAKLEDSAVYLCASSSEVPPYEQYFGPGTRLTVT.

The CDR3 region has the DNA TGTGCCAGCAGCAGAGGACAGTACCAAGAGACCCAGTACTTC. It yields the protein CASSRGQYQETQYF. The V call is TRBV7-2, the J call TRBJ2-5; D may be TRBD1 (6 bases). V gave up 5 bases and J gave up 0 bases, with 10 bases separating them. Germline V gene sequence: CDR1 SGHTA, CDR2 FQGNSA. The CDR3 extends over 14 amino acids.

This chain connects TRBV13 to TRBJ2-5, with 7 positions matching TRBD1. V shed 4 bases and J 4 bases; nucleotides not matched to a gene: 9. The CDR3 runs 15 residues. CDR1 and CDR2 (germline): PRHDT, FYEKMQ (reference sequence). CDR3 in amino acids: CASSSLIRQGETQYF. CDR3 nucleotides: TGTGCCAGCAGCTCATTGATTCGACAGGGAGAGACCCAGTACTTC.

J is TRBJ2-7 and V is TRBV27; 7 bases line up with TRBD1. CDR3 size: 16 residues. V lost 4 bases to trimming and J lost 0 bases; unmatched junction nucleotides: 9. CDR1 MNHEY and CDR2 SMNVEV come from the germline V gene (reference sequence). The CDR3 DNA reads TGTGCCAGCAGTTCCGGGACAGCCGTACTCTCCTACGAGCAGTACTTC. Protein sequence: CASSSGTAVLSYEQYF.